This TCR beta chain was sequenced for a study of shared clonotypes between healthy human individuals. General study points: Lower generation probabilities were found for non-shared clonotypes than for those shared by all four donors. The researchers took only blood, and tissue repertoires probably look different. Even with large depth, rarefaction showed that sorted-subset sequencing was incomplete.

V was clipped by 4 bases and J by 5 bases, with 14 bases between them. This CDR3 is built from 15 residues. The germline V gene encodes CDR1 SGHNT and CDR2 YENEEA. Concerning this clone itself: Its specificity is not known.

Using immunoSEQ multiplex PCR, the repertoire was profiled, and TCRdb retains in-frame clones only, with some absent. Here the sample spans millions of clones, approximately 94% being singletons. Naive CD8 isolation took CD45RO-negative cells positively selected for CCR7 and excluded terminally differentiated effector memory CD45RA+ cells. V and J are TRBV11-3 and TRBJ2-2, with TRBD1 as a possible D gene (6 bases). The clonotype originates from a man between 18 and 35 years old in good health. What was sequenced was naive CD8+ T cells sorted from blood. The CDR3 coding sequence is TGTGCCAGCAGCTCCTCACAGGGATCGACCGGGGAGCTGTTTTTT. This translates into CASSSSQGSTGELFF.